Below, 20 T cell receptor beta chains from the same sample are listed, as sequenced in a study of post-analysis software for immune sequencing data (dated by TCRdb to between 2014 and 2017). The paper's findings and limits, for the study overall: Four or five TRBV segments, including TRBV5-6, TRBV5-1 and TRBV20-1, were significantly more frequent in patients than controls.

Receptor libraries were prepared by PCR. The listed sequencing device is Illumina HiSeq 2500. Unique molecular identifiers were incorporated into TCR beta cDNA libraries to reduce PCR and sequencing biases. TCRdb reprocessed the public reads (quality trimming at Q25 with fastp, clone calling with MiXCR) and kept in-frame beta chains. All rows with the same CDR3 protein become a single entry with the most common DNA and genes. This sample is represented by about half a million distinct CDR3 sequences; around 40% of them were singletons. 9% to 13% of the sample is taken by the ten largest. These TCRs' antigens remain unknown. The sample taken for sequencing was blood. These TCRs come from a girl between 10 and 17 years old with multiple sclerosis.

The chain has TRBV7-2 and TRBJ2-3, with 15 bases fitting TRBD2. J was trimmed by 9 bases and V by 5 bases; bases with no gene match: 3. The CDR3 runs 14 residues. CDR1 and CDR2 from the germline V gene are SGHTA and FQGNSA. DNA for the CDR3: TGTGCCAGCAGCCTAGGACTAGCGGGAGGGACGCAGTATTTT. It is translated as CASSLGLAGGTQYF. Together with reference TRBV7-2 and TRBJ2-3, the CDR3 gives the full variable domain: GAGVSQSPSNKVTEKGKDVELRCDPISGHTALYWYRQSLGQGLEFLIYFQGNSAPDKSGLPSDRFSAERTGGSVSTLTIQRTQQEDSAVYLCASSLGLAGGTQYFGPGTRLTVL.

This clonotype was observed a single time. Compared with germline, one end of the junction differs, possibly owing to a read error. V gene TRBV6-7 combines with J gene TRBJ2-7; 7 positions agree with TRBD1. TRBV6-7 is noted as an ORF with a role that remains uncertain. This CDR3 has 15 residues. CDR3 DNA: TGTGCCAGCAGTTACCCGGACAGGTCCACCTACGGGCAGTACTTC. Amino acids: CASSYPDRSTYGQYF.

Only a few counts were recorded for this clonotype. The chain is built from TRBV20-1 and TRBJ2-1, with a tentative D call TRBD1 (5 bases). CDR3 size: 14 residues. Trimming cost V 0 bases and J 3 bases, with 9 bases left between them. The V gene's germline CDR1 is DFQATT and CDR2 SNEGSKA (reference sequence). In nucleotides, the CDR3 is TGCAGTGCTAGAGATCGAGACAGCTACAATGAGCAGTTCTTC. The encoded protein is CSARDRDSYNEQFF.

This clonotype was observed a few times. The chain has TRBV4-1 and TRBJ2-1; perhaps TRBD2 as D (5 bases). The CDR3 extends over 17 amino acids. With 1 base removed from V and 9 bases from J, the gap between germline ends came to 22 bases. Germline loops: CDR1 MGHRA, CDR2 YSYEKL. The CDR3 here is CASSQGRGSGGPGEQFF. Written as DNA, the CDR3 is TGCGCCAGCAGCCAAGGGCGCGGCTCAGGAGGCCCCGGTGAGCAGTTCTTC.

The chain links TRBV5-1 to TRBJ2-1; D may be TRBD2 (5 bases). The V and J ends lost 1 base and 10 bases respectively, with 9 bases between them. Germline CDR1 reads SGHRS; CDR2 reads YFSETQ. The CDR3 is 12 residues long. CDR3 in amino acids: CASSLYKREQFF. CDR3 DNA: TGCGCCAGCAGCTTGTATAAGCGGGAGCAGTTCTTC.

This clonotype was detected only a few times. The genes are TRBV7-2 and TRBJ2-3; the match to TRBD2 covers 12 bases. The germline CDR1 and CDR2 sequences are SGHTA and FQGNSA. This CDR3 has 16 residues. V lost 4 bases to trimming and J lost 5 bases; unmatched junction nucleotides: 7. CDR3 residues: CASSSASGRAGDTQYF. CDR3 DNA: TGTGCCAGCAGCTCTGCTAGCGGGAGGGCCGGAGATACGCAGTATTTT. Together with reference TRBV7-2 and TRBJ2-3, the CDR3 gives the full variable domain: GAGVSQSPSNKVTEKGKDVELRCDPISGHTALYWYRQSLGQGLEFLIYFQGNSAPDKSGLPSDRFSAERTGGSVSTLTIQRTQQEDSAVYLCASSSASGRAGDTQYFGPGTRLTVL.

The chain carries TRBV7-9 and TRBJ2-5; TRBD2 agrees at 13 bases. Trimming removed 5 bases from V and 2 bases from J; junction bases left unmatched: 5. The CDR3 length is 16 residues. Germline V gene sequence: CDR1 SEHNR, CDR2 FQNEAQ (reference sequence). In DNA, the CDR3 is TGTGCCAGCAGCCAACTAGCGGGAGGGATTCAAGAGACCCAGTACTTC. Protein sequence: CASSQLAGGIQETQYF.

This chain joins TRBV6-5 and TRBJ1-1; TRBD1 is a possible D gene (6 bases). Germline assignment: CDR1 MNHEY and CDR2 SVGAGI. The CDR3 is 14 residues long. The V gene lost 6 bases and the J gene lost 0 bases, with 11 bases spanning the gap. The CDR3 DNA sequence: TGTGCCAGCAGCTCGGGACACTTGAACACTGAAGCTTTCTTT. It yields the protein CASSSGHLNTEAFF.

The V call is TRBV6-5, the J call TRBJ1-1; 7 bases agree with TRBD1. Germline CDR1 is MNHEY and CDR2 is SVGAGI. Trimming cost V 5 bases and J 3 bases; bases outside gene matches: 9. This CDR3 is built from 15 residues. The CDR3 DNA is TGTGCCAGCAGTGGTCACAGGGGCCCGGACACTGAAGCTTTCTTT. This translates into CASSGHRGPDTEAFF.

The chain recombines TRBV6-4 with TRBJ2-3; 7 bases map to TRBD2. There are 15 residues in the CDR3. Looked up from germline, CDR1 is MRHNA and CDR2 is SNTAGT. V shed 4 bases and J 4 bases; nucleotides not matched to a gene: 8. The CDR3 bases are TGTGCCAGCAGTGCAGGCGGGAGTGGGGCAGATACGCAGTATTTT. This translates into CASSAGGSGADTQYF.

The chain is built from TRBV4-3 and TRBJ2-5; D may be TRBD1 (6 bases). The CDR3 has 14 amino acids. V was shortened by 2 bases and J by 5 bases, with 12 bases between the two germline ends. Germline V gives CDR1 LGHNA, CDR2 YSLEER. The CDR3 bases are TGCGCCAGCAGCCAATCTGGGGGCGAGGAGACCCAGTACTTC. Translated: CASSQSGGEETQYF.

As DNA, the CDR3 is TGTGCCAGCAGTTCCTCGGGCGAGATCTCCGCCGAGCAGTACTTC. This sequence encodes CASSSSGEISAEQYF. The chain links TRBV27 to TRBJ2-4; D is uncertain. The better agreement between TRBJ2-7 and the DNA end casts doubt on the J call. Germline V lookup: CDR1 MNHEY, CDR2 SMNVEV (reference sequence). This CDR3 comprises 15 residues.

The chain recombines TRBV5-1 with TRBJ1-5; no clear D gene. The CDR3 is 16 residues long. Germline CDR1 SGHRS, CDR2 YFSETQ. The V end was cut by 0 bases, the J end by 0 bases, with 10 bases between. The CDR3 DNA sequence: TGCGCCAGCAGCTTGGAAGGAGACTTTAGCAATCAGCCCCAGCATTTT. Translation gives CASSLEGDFSNQPQHF.

The rearrangement uses TRBV6-1 and TRBJ1-4, with D possibly TRBD1 on 5 matching bases. The CDR3 sequence is 12 residues long. Trimming stripped 2 bases from V and 11 bases from J, with 9 bases between. Germline CDR1 is MNHNS and CDR2 is SASEGT. The CDR3 here is CASSEHRDKLFF. The CDR3 nucleotides read TGTGCCAGCAGTGAACATAGGGACAAACTGTTTTTT.

V usage is TRBV4-2 and J usage is TRBJ1-2; no clear D gene. This CDR3 spans 14 amino acids. CDR1 is LGHNA and CDR2 is YNFKEQ in the germline V gene. V gave up 0 bases and J gave up 8 bases, with 13 bases separating them. CDR3 DNA: TGTGCCAGCAGCCAAGATAGGAGGGCGGAAGGCTACACCTTC. It translates to CASSQDRRAEGYTF.

This clonotype was detected many times. The V and J genes are TRBV6-5 and TRBJ2-7; 8 bases fit TRBD1. Germline lookup yields CDR1 MNHEY and CDR2 SVGAGI. After removal of 2 bases from V and 0 bases from J, the junction contained 0 bases not matched to a gene. The CDR3 runs to 14 residues. CDR3 nucleotides: TGTGCCAGCAGTTACGGACAGGGCTCCTACGAGCAGTACTTC. As protein: CASSYGQGSYEQYF.

The CDR3 nucleotides read TGTGCCAATATAAGAGAAGAGACCCAGTACTTC. Its translation is CANIREETQYF. The chain combines TRBV19 with TRBJ2-5; D is undetermined. CDR1 and CDR2 (germline): LNHDA, SQIVND (reference sequence). V lost 10 bases, J lost 3 bases, and 9 bases lay in between. This CDR3 has 11 amino acids.

This clonotype occurred a few times. The chain carries TRBV29-1 and TRBJ2-1; unclear D gene. This CDR3 has 10 residues. V gave up 0 bases and J gave up 8 bases, with 2 bases separating them. In germline, CDR1 is SQVTM, CDR2 ANQGSEA. The CDR3 loop reads CSVEDDEQFF. The CDR3 coding sequence is TGCAGCGTTGAAGACGATGAGCAGTTCTTC.

The CDR3 loop is CSARERYEQYF. CDR3 nucleotide sequence: TGCAGTGCTAGAGAACGCTACGAGCAGTACTTC. The chain couples TRBV20-1 to TRBJ2-7, with unresolved D. In germline, CDR1 is DFQATT, CDR2 SNEGSKA (reference sequence). Trimming cost V 0 bases and J 3 bases, with 3 bases left between them. This CDR3 is built from 11 residues.

This clonotype was recorded a few times. V is TRBV6-6 and J is TRBJ1-4; TRBD1 matches at 7 bases. CDR3 size: 15 residues. Germline lookup yields CDR1 MNHNY and CDR2 SVGAGI (reference sequence). V shed 4 bases, J shed 4 bases, and the junction held 6 bases outside the gene matches. The CDR3 protein is CASSSGDRFNEKLFF. DNA of the CDR3: TGTGCCAGCAGTTCCGGGGACAGATTTAATGAAAAACTGTTTTTT.